Sequencing of this T cell receptor (beta chain) was carried out in a study of tumor-infiltrating lymphocytes in primary liver carcinoma. The wider study: Tumors measured roughly 4 to 10 cm and were stage T1-T3 N0M0. Sample counts of productive TCRbeta reads spanned roughly 3.65 to 7.13 million; these counts were similar across tissue types.

Scientists recovered RNA and DNA together from approximately 20-30 mg of unsorted bulk tissue. The CDR3 sequence is 14 residues long. The germline CDR1 and CDR2 sequences are SGHAT and FQNNGV. Trimming removed 2 bases from V and 8 bases from J, with 16 bases in between. cDNA specific to TCR beta was made from 500 ng of total RNA, with a constant-region primer employed for priming. Slightly modified ARM-PCR with three nested multiplex PCR rounds yielded TCR beta libraries. The first two PCR rounds used TRBV1-TRBV30 primers with a Cbeta primer, around 10 cycles each. TCRdb re-called the multiplex PCR reads through MiXCR, storing one row per CDR3 protein. The sample gives tens of thousands of distinct CDR3 sequences, around 64% of which show up once; just under 30% is in the top ten. Regarding this clonotype: Its matching antigen is unknown. The CDR3 does not end in the conserved phenylalanine or tryptophan, so this is likely a read error.

Findings and caveats of the study: In tumor-adjacent and tumor-blood pairs, overlap was lower than in tumor region pairs. Just about 7.5-24% of leading clones were found in every one of five regions.

The sequencing sample was made of liver tumor tissue from sampling region 5. Specified subset: tumor region T5, tumor centre. The rearrangement uses TRBV11-2 and TRBJ2-7; D unclear. The sequence was collected from a middle-aged man with primary liver carcinoma and hepatitis B virus infection. The CDR3 DNA follows: TGTGCCAGCAGCTTAACTGACATTGCATACCAGCAGTACATC. Its protein product is CASSLTDIAYQQYI.